What follows are 22 T cell receptor beta chains derived from one specimen sequenced in a study of T cell changes during pregnancy in multiple sclerosis. TCRdb keeps only in-frame clones here, not all; method: immunoSEQ multiplex PCR. Among about 57,000 clones listed, less than 95% were seen once. Material: peripheral blood, obtained after pregnancy. These receptors came from a female donor in good health, enrolled as a control in a pregnancy study.

For the CDR3, the DNA is TGTGCCAGCAGTTGGGGGACACAGGGGAACACTGAAGCTTTCTTT. Its translation: CASSWGTQGNTEAFF. The V call is TRBV6-5, the J call TRBJ1-1; the D gene is possibly TRBD1 (6 bases). CDR1 MNHEY and CDR2 SVGAGI come from the germline V gene. The CDR3 runs to 15 residues. V was clipped by 4 bases and J by 1 base, with 13 bases between them.

The genes are TRBV10-3 and TRBJ2-1; D might be TRBD2 (6 bases). The CDR3 runs 15 residues. V was trimmed by 6 bases and J by 0 bases, leaving 12 bases between them. CDR1 and CDR2 (germline): ENHRY, SYGVKD. CDR3 nucleotide sequence: TGTGCCATCAGGCCGGGACTCGGCTCCTACAATGAGCAGTTCTTC. This translates into CAIRPGLGSYNEQFF.

The rearrangement links TRBV27 to TRBJ1-3; 7 bases agree with TRBD1. V was clipped by 2 bases and J by 4 bases; unmatched bases: 5. The germline CDR1 and CDR2 sequences are MNHEY and SMNVEV (reference sequence). This CDR3 is 15 amino acids long. This CDR3 is CASSLEAGGGNTIYF. CDR3 sequence (DNA): TGTGCCAGCAGTTTAGAAGCAGGGGGAGGAAACACCATATATTTT.

This clone was detected only once. The CDR3 spells CASSPPGSPEAFF. CDR3 nucleotide sequence: TGTGCCAGCAGCCCCCCAGGAAGCCCTGAAGCTTTCTTT. The chain uses TRBV7-9 and TRBJ1-1; D gene unclear. This CDR3 comprises 13 residues. V was pared by 5 bases and J by 6 bases, with 13 bases between. CDR1 and CDR2 from the germline V gene are SEHNR and FQNEAQ (reference sequence). Variable domain in full (rest from reference TRBV7-9 and TRBJ1-1): DTGVSQNPRHKITKRGQNVTFRCDPISEHNRLYWYRQTLGQGPEFLTYFQNEAQLEKSRLLSDRFSAERPKGSFSTLEIQRTEQGDSAMYLCASSPPGSPEAFFGQGTRLTVV.

In DNA, the CDR3 is TGTGCCAGCAGCTTGACAGGGTCTGCCTCCTACAATGAGCAGTTCTTC. It is translated as CASSLTGSASYNEQFF. The gene calls are TRBV7-3 and TRBJ2-1, with 7 bases matching TRBD1. The CDR3 runs to 16 residues. Germline assignment: CDR1 SGHTA and CDR2 FQGTGA. With 3 bases clipped from V and 0 bases from J, the junction kept 5 bases outside the gene matches.

The chain links TRBV4-1 to TRBJ1-5; TRBD1 matches 7 bases. The trim removed 2 bases at V and 7 bases at J, leaving 8 bases unmatched. The CDR3 totals 15 residues. Germline V CDR1 and CDR2: MGHRA, YSYEKL. The CDR3 DNA sequence: TGCGCCAGCAGCCAAACCCGACAGGGTGGGCAGCCCCAGCATTTT. Encoded protein: CASSQTRQGGQPQHF.

This clone was observed a few times. The CDR3 loop reads CASSPWAGVMNTEAFF. The CDR3 DNA reads TGTGCCAGCTCACCCTGGGCAGGGGTCATGAACACTGAAGCTTTCTTT. The chain recombines TRBV18 with TRBJ1-1, with TRBD1 as a possible D gene (6 bases). Germline-derived CDR1 and CDR2 are KGHSH and LQKENI. V lost 3 bases to trimming and J lost 0 bases, with 14 bases between them. The CDR3 contains 16 residues.

The chain is built from TRBV2 and TRBJ1-1, with a possible D match to TRBD1 (6 bases). Germline V gives CDR1 SNHLY, CDR2 FYNNEI. This CDR3 contains 15 residues. Trimming cost V 4 bases and J 4 bases, with 16 bases left between them. The CDR3 here is CASSVWGRELTEAFF. The CDR3 coding sequence is TGTGCCAGCAGTGTATGGGGGCGCGAACTCACTGAAGCTTTCTTT.

The CDR3: CASSQTTGGRNEQYF. The DNA of the CDR3 is TGTGCCAGCAGTCAAACGACAGGGGGCAGGAACGAGCAGTACTTC. V gene TRBV28 combines with J gene TRBJ2-7; 10 nucleotides line up with TRBD1. V lost 5 bases to trimming and J lost 5 bases; unmatched junction nucleotides: 9. Germline CDR1 reads MDHEN; CDR2 reads SYDVKM. The CDR3 spans 15 residues.

The chain uses TRBV7-2 and TRBJ1-6; D unclear. Germline CDR1 is SGHTA and CDR2 is FQGNSA. CDR3 length: 14 amino acids. V shed 8 bases and J shed 0 bases, with 8 bases lying between them. The DNA for the CDR3 is TGTGCCAGCCTGGAGGGCTCCTATAATTCACCCCTCCACTTT. It codes for CASLEGSYNSPLHF.

This chain uses TRBV19 with TRBJ2-4; 7 bases fit TRBD2. Germline V CDR1 and CDR2: LNHDA, SQIVND (reference sequence). V trimming: 1 base; J trimming: 3 bases; junction bases outside the gene matches: 6. CDR3 length equals 16 residues. The CDR3 loop is CASSIAVAGIKNIQYF. CDR3 DNA: TGTGCCAGTAGTATAGCGGTAGCGGGTATCAAAAACATTCAGTACTTC. Full variable domain (remainder filled in from reference TRBV19 and TRBJ2-4): DGGITQSPKYLFRKEGQNVTLSCEQNLNHDAMYWYRQDPGQGLRLIYYSQIVNDFQKGDIAEGYSVSREKKESFPLTVTSAQKNPTAFYLCASSIAVAGIKNIQYFGAGTRLSVL.

On this clone itself: The same CDR3 also results from other DNA sequences found in this sample. The V call is TRBV7-9, the J call TRBJ2-7; D perhaps matches TRBD1 (7 bases). V was trimmed by 2 bases and J by 2 bases, leaving 10 bases between them. This CDR3 has 14 amino acids. Germline-derived CDR1 and CDR2 are SEHNR and FQNEAQ (reference sequence). CDR3 nucleotides: TGTGCCAGCAGCTTACAGGGGGGACCCTACGAGCAGTACTTC. Its translation is CASSLQGGPYEQYF.

This clone showed up just once. The chain joins TRBV11-1 to TRBJ2-7; D is uncertain. This CDR3 spans 12 amino acids. V lost 1 base, J lost 4 bases, and 5 bases lay in between. The V gene's germline CDR1 is SGHAT and CDR2 FQDESV (reference sequence). The CDR3 region is CASSLDSYEQYF. The DNA for the CDR3 is TGTGCCAGCAGCTTAGACAGTTACGAGCAGTACTTC.

This sequence joins TRBV7-8 and TRBJ2-5; tentative D call: TRBD1 (6 bases). The V and J ends lost 1 base and 0 bases respectively, with 12 bases between them. The CDR3 contains 16 residues. CDR1 is SGHVS, CDR2 FQNEAQ, per germline. The CDR3 reads CASSLGRQVNQETQYF. CDR3 nucleotide sequence: TGTGCCAGCAGCTTAGGGCGACAGGTGAACCAAGAGACCCAGTACTTC.

The chain has TRBV28 and TRBJ2-7; 9 nucleotides match TRBD1. V shed 5 bases, J shed 12 bases, and the junction held 11 bases outside the gene matches. CDR3 length equals 13 residues. Germline-derived CDR1 and CDR2 are MDHEN and SYDVKM. CDR3 in DNA: TGTGCCAGCAGTACAGGGGGCTGGTTTCAGGGGTACTTC. It yields the protein CASSTGGWFQGYF. The complete variable domain, with remaining parts taken from reference TRBV28 and TRBJ2-7, reads DVKVTQSSRYLVKRTGEKVFLECVQDMDHENMFWYRQDPGLGLRLIYFSYDVKMKEKGDIPEGYSVSREKKERFSLILESASTNQTSMYLCASSTGGWFQGYFGPGTRLTVT.

V and J are TRBV7-9 and TRBJ1-1; TRBD1 matches 8 bases. The V segment lost 2 bases and the J segment 4 bases; nucleotides outside the gene matches: 3. The germline CDR1 and CDR2 sequences are SEHNR and FQNEAQ (reference sequence). The CDR3 contains 14 residues. CDR3 coding DNA: TGTGCCAGCAGCTTACAGGGGGCGGCCACTGAAGCTTTCTTT. Encoded protein: CASSLQGAATEAFF. Together with reference TRBV7-9 and TRBJ1-1, the CDR3 gives the full variable domain: DTGVSQNPRHKITKRGQNVTFRCDPISEHNRLYWYRQTLGQGPEFLTYFQNEAQLEKSRLLSDRFSAERPKGSFSTLEIQRTEQGDSAMYLCASSLQGAATEAFFGQGTRLTVV.

The V and J genes are TRBV27 and TRBJ1-4, with 8 bases matching TRBD1. J was trimmed by 11 bases and V by 4 bases; bases with no gene match: 15. Germline V gene sequence: CDR1 MNHEY, CDR2 SMNVEV (reference sequence). The CDR3 length is 16 residues. CDR3 bases: TGTGCCAGCAGTTCCGCCGGACAGGGCCATCTGAATAAACTGTTTTTT. It encodes CASSSAGQGHLNKLFF.

The chain combines TRBV6-4 with TRBJ1-3; the match to TRBD1 covers 7 bases. The germline gives CDR1 MRHNA, CDR2 SNTAGT. With V trimmed by 5 bases and J by 0 bases, 16 bases remained unmatched. The CDR3 consists of 19 residues. CDR3 in amino acids: CASSNRDSKTPLSGNTIYF. The CDR3 nucleotides are TGTGCCAGCAGTAACCGGGACAGCAAAACCCCTCTCTCTGGAAACACCATATATTTT.

This chain connects TRBV5-4 to TRBJ2-3; 11 bases are a match to TRBD2. Germline V gene data show CDR1 as SGHNT and CDR2 as YYREEE (reference sequence). The CDR3 runs to 15 residues. Trimming took 4 bases from V and 0 from J; bases not matched to a gene: 1. This CDR3 reads CASSRLAGSTDTQYF. The CDR3 region has the DNA TGTGCCAGCAGCCGACTAGCGGGGAGCACAGATACGCAGTATTTT.

V and J are TRBV28 and TRBJ1-4; D possibly corresponds to TRBD1 (5 bases). The V gene lost 6 bases and the J gene lost 8 bases, with 16 bases spanning the gap. The CDR3 consists of 14 residues. Germline assignment: CDR1 MDHEN and CDR2 SYDVKM. CDR3 protein: CASSLPRGREKLFF. Here the CDR3 DNA reads TGTGCCAGCAGCCTACCCCGGGGGAGGGAAAAACTGTTTTTT.

The V gene is TRBV6-1, the J gene TRBJ2-1; TRBD1 matches 7 bases. Trimming took 5 bases from V and 8 from J; bases not matched to a gene: 6. The CDR3 loop spans 13 amino acids. The germline V gene encodes CDR1 MNHNS and CDR2 SASEGT. CDR3 sequence: CASSTLGGDEQFF. The CDR3 coding sequence is TGTGCCAGCAGTACCCTAGGGGGCGATGAGCAGTTCTTC.

The J gene is TRBJ2-3, the V gene TRBV5-4; 7 bases align to TRBD1. CDR3 size: 15 residues. J lost 12 bases, V lost 4 bases, and 17 bases had no gene match. The V gene's germline CDR1 is SGHNT and CDR2 YYREEE (reference sequence). Here the CDR3 reads CASSPTFSTGASQYF. The CDR3, as DNA: TGTGCCAGCAGCCCGACTTTCTCTACAGGGGCCTCACAGTATTTT.